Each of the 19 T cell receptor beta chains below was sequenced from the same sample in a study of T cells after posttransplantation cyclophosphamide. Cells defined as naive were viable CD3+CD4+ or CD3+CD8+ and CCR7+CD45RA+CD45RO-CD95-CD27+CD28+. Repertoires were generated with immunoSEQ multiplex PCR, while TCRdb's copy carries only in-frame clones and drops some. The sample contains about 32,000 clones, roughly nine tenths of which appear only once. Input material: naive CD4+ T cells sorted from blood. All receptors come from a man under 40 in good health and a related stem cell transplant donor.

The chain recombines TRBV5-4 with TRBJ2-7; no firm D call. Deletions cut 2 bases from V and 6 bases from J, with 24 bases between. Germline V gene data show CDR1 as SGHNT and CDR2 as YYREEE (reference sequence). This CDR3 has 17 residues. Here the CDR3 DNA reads TGTGCCAGCAGCTTCGACCTCCGGTCAGTTCTACCAGGCGAGCAGTACTTC. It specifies CASSFDLRSVLPGEQYF.

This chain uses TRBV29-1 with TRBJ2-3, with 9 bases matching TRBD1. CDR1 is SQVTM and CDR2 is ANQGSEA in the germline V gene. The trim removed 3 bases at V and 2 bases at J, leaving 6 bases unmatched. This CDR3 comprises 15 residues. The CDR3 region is CSVEDRGLATDTQYF. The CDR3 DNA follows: TGCAGCGTTGAGGACAGGGGCCTGGCCACAGATACGCAGTATTTT.

CDR3 region: CASSRDRGYGYTF. The CDR3 DNA follows: TGTGCCAGCAGTAGGGATCGAGGGTATGGCTACACCTTC. The chain recombines TRBV27 with TRBJ1-2, with D hard to call. The CDR3 contains 13 residues. Germline V lookup: CDR1 MNHEY, CDR2 SMNVEV (reference sequence). V lost 5 bases, J lost 5 bases, and 12 bases lay in between.

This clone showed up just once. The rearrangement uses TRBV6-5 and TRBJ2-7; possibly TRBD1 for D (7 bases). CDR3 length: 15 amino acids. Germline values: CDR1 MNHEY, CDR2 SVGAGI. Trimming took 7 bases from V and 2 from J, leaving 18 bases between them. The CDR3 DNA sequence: TGTGCCAGCAATGACGGGGGCCAGGGGGCCTACGAGCAGTACTTC. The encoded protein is CASNDGGQGAYEQYF.

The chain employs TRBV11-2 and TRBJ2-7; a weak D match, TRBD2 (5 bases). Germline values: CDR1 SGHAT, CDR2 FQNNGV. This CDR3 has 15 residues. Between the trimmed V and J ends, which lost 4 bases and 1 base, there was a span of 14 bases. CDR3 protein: CASSSGMFTSYEQYF. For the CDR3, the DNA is TGTGCCAGCAGCTCCGGGATGTTCACTTCCTACGAGCAGTACTTC.

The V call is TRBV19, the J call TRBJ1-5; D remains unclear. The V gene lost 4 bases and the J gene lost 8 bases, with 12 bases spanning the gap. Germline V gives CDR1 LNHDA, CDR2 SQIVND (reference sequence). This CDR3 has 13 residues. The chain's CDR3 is CASSREGEEPQHF. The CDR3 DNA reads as TGTGCCAGTAGTAGGGAGGGCGAAGAGCCCCAGCATTTT.

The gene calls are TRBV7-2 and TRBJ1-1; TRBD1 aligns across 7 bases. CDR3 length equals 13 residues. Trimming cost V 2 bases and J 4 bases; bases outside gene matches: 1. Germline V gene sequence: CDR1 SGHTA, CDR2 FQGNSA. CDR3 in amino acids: CASSLRQGTEAFF. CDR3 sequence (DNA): TGTGCCAGCAGCTTACGACAGGGCACTGAAGCTTTCTTT.

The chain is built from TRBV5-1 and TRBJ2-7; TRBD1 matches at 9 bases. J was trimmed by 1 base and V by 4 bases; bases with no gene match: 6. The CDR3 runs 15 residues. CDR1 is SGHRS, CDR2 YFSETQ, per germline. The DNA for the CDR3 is TGCGCCAGCAGCGTCTCCGGGACAGGGTCCTACGAGCAGTACTTC. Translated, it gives CASSVSGTGSYEQYF. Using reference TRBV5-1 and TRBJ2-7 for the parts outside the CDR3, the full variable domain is KAGVTQTPRYLIKTRGQQVTLSCSPISGHRSVSWYQQTPGQGLQFLFEYFSETQRNKGNFPGRFSGRQFSNSRSEMNVSTLELGDSALYLCASSVSGTGSYEQYFGPGTRLTVT.

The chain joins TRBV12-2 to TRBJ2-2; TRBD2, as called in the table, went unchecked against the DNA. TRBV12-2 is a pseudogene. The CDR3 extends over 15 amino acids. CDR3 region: CASRLAGGYTGELFF. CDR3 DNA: TGTGCAAGTCGCTTAGCTGGGGGGTACACCGGGGAGCTGTTTTTT.

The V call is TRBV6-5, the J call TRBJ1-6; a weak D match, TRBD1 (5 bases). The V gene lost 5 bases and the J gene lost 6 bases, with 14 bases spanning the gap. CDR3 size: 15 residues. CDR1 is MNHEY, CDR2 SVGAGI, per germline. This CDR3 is CASSLGGATNSPLHF. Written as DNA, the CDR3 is TGTGCCAGCAGTCTGGGAGGGGCCACTAATTCACCCCTCCACTTT.

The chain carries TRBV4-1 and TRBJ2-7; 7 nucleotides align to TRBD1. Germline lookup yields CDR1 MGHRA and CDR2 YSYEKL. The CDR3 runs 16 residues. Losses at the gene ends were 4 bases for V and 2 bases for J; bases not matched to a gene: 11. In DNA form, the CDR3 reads TGCGCCAGCAGCCTAAGGGGGCAGGACTTTCCCTACGAGCAGTACTTC. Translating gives CASSLRGQDFPYEQYF.

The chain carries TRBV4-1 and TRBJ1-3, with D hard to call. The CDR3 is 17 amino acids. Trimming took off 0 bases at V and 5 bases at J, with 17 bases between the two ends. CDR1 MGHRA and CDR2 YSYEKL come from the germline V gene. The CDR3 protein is CASSQDRGSPVRNTIYF. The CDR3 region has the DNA TGCGCCAGCAGCCAAGATCGAGGCTCCCCGGTGAGAAACACCATATATTTT.

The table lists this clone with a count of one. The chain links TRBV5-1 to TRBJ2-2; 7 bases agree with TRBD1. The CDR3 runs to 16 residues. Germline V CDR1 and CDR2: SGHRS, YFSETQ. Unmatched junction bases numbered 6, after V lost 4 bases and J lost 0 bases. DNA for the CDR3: TGCGCCAGCAGCCCTGAGGGACAGACGAACACCGGGGAGCTGTTTTTT. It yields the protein CASSPEGQTNTGELFF.

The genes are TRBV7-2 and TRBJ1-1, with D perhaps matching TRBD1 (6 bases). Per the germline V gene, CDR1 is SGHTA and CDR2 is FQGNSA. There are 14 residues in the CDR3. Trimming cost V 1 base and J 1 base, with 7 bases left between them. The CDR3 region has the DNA TGTGCCAGCAGCTTAGGGACAGAGAACACTGAAGCTTTCTTT. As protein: CASSLGTENTEAFF.

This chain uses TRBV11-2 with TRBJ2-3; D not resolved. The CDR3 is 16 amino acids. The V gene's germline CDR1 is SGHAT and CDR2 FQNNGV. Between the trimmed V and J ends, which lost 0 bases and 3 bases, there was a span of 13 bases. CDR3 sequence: CASSLDSYPGTDTQYF. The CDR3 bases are TGTGCCAGCAGCTTAGACAGTTACCCAGGTACAGATACGCAGTATTTT.

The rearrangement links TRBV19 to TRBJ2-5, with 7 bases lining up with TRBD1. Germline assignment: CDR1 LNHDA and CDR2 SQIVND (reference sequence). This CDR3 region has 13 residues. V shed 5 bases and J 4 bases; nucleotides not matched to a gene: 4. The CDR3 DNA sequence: TGTGCCAGTAGTGAAGCAGGGGGAGAGACCCAGTACTTC. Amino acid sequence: CASSEAGGETQYF. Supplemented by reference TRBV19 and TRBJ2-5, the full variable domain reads DGGITQSPKYLFRKEGQNVTLSCEQNLNHDAMYWYRQDPGQGLRLIYYSQIVNDFQKGDIAEGYSVSREKKESFPLTVTSAQKNPTAFYLCASSEAGGETQYFGPGTRLLVL.

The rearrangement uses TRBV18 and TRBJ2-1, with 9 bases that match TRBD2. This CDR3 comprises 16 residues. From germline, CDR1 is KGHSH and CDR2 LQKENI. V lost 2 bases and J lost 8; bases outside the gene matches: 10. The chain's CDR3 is CASSPSARGGKDEQFF. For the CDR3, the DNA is TGTGCCAGCTCACCATCTGCGCGGGGGGGAAAGGATGAGCAGTTCTTC.

Here the CDR3 reads CASSVGDRDYNEQFF. The CDR3 nucleotides are TGTGCCAGCAGCGTAGGTGACAGAGACTACAATGAGCAGTTCTTC. The rearrangement links TRBV9 to TRBJ2-1; perhaps TRBD1 as D (5 bases). Between the trimmed V and J ends, which lost 0 bases and 3 bases, there was a span of 10 bases. The CDR3 spans 15 residues. Germline-derived CDR1 and CDR2 are SGDLS and YYNGEE.

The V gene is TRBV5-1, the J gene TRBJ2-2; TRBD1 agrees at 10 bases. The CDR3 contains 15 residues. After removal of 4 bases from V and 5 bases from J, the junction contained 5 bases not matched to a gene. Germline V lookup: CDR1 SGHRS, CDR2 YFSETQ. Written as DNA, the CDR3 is TGCGCCAGCAGCCCTCCGGGACAGGGGACCGGGGAGCTGTTTTTT. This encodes CASSPPGQGTGELFF.